This passage covers 16 T cell receptor beta chains from one sample sequenced in a study of blood T cell repertoires in COVID-19 (dated by TCRdb to about 2020). The method behind the library was the immunoSEQ multiplex PCR assay. The clones in this table, taken by TCRdb from immuneACCESS, are in-frame only. Not every clone is retained; where verified, under half of the shortfall comes from an unresolved V gene, and the cause of the rest is unknown. The sample profile shows approximately 190,000 clones; approximately 86% of them were found once. The top ten hold 4% to 6.5% of the sample. Sequencing used PBMCs or T cells enriched from blood (not recorded which). The receptors come from a woman aged 55-69 years with acute COVID-19.

This rearrangement joins TRBV6-2 or TRBV6-3 to TRBJ2-5, with D unresolved. The length of the CDR3 is 14 residues. Germline CDR1 and CDR2: MNHEY and SVGEGT. Trimming took 1 base from V and 5 from J, leaving 11 bases between them. CDR3 residues: CASSYWVSWETQYF. The CDR3 DNA is TGTGCCAGCAGTTACTGGGTTAGCTGGGAGACCCAGTACTTC.

The chain has TRBV7-2 and TRBJ2-5; a weak D match, TRBD2 (5 bases). This CDR3 comprises 14 residues. Germline V gene data show CDR1 as SGHTA and CDR2 as FQGNSA. V gave up 2 bases and J gave up 0 bases, with 7 bases separating them. CDR3 region: CASSLNGDQETQYF. The CDR3 DNA is TGTGCCAGCAGCTTAAACGGGGACCAAGAGACCCAGTACTTC. The full variable domain, completed using reference TRBV7-2 and TRBJ2-5, is GAGVSQSPSNKVTEKGKDVELRCDPISGHTALYWYRQSLGQGLEFLIYFQGNSAPDKSGLPSDRFSAERTGGSVSTLTIQRTQQEDSAVYLCASSLNGDQETQYFGPGTRLLVL.

V and J are TRBV7-9 and TRBJ2-4; TRBD1 matches 11 bases. CDR3 length equals 16 residues. Germline V gene data show CDR1 as SEHNR and CDR2 as FQNEAQ (reference sequence). V lost 5 bases, J lost 4 bases, and 7 bases stayed unmatched. CDR3: CASSLTGQGAKNIQYF. CDR3 nucleotide sequence: TGTGCCAGCAGCCTAACTGGACAGGGGGCGAAAAACATTCAGTACTTC.

The chain is built from TRBV10-2 and TRBJ2-7; 8 nucleotides line up with TRBD2. The trim removed 3 bases at V and 6 bases at J, leaving 7 bases unmatched. This CDR3 region has 14 residues. Germline CDR1 reads WSHSY; CDR2 reads SAAADI. The CDR3 DNA reads as TGCGCCAGCAGTGAAATTAGGCTAGCGGGCGAGCAGTACTTC. This translates into CASSEIRLAGEQYF.

This sequence joins TRBV9 and TRBJ1-4; 12 bases match TRBD1. The CDR3 runs 18 residues. Trimming at V came to 4 bases and at J to 4 bases, leaving 11 bases not matched to a gene. Germline V gene lookup returns CDR1 SGDLS and CDR2 YYNGEE. The CDR3 DNA is TGTGCCAGCAGCAAGGGACAGGGGGCGAAGGTTGGTAATGAAAAACTGTTTTTT. As protein: CASSKGQGAKVGNEKLFF.

This clone is a singleton in its sample. The chain combines TRBV4-1 with TRBJ2-3; 9 positions agree with TRBD2. In germline, CDR1 is MGHRA, CDR2 YSYEKL. The CDR3 extends over 16 amino acids. Unmatched junction bases numbered 4, after V lost 1 base and J lost 2 bases. The CDR3 region has the DNA TGCGCCAGCAGCCAAGCAGCGGGGGGCTACACAGATACGCAGTATTTT. This translates into CASSQAAGGYTDTQYF.

This chain uses TRBV30 with TRBJ2-2; D possibly corresponds to TRBD1 (6 bases). The germline CDR1 and CDR2 sequences are GTSNPN and SVGIG (reference sequence). The CDR3 loop spans 15 amino acids. Trimming took off 0 bases at V and 3 bases at J, with 11 bases between the two ends. CDR3 sequence (DNA): TGTGCCTGGAGTGTACTAACAGGGCACACCGGGGAGCTGTTTTTT. Protein sequence: CAWSVLTGHTGELFF.

The gene calls are TRBV6-2 or TRBV6-3 and TRBJ2-2; tentatively, D is TRBD1 (6 bases). Deletions cut 2 bases from V and 0 bases from J, with 7 bases between. CDR3 length: 15 amino acids. Germline CDR1 MNHEY, CDR2 SVGEGT. Here the CDR3 DNA reads TGTGCCAGCAGTTACGGGACAACGAACACCGGGGAGCTGTTTTTT. Protein product: CASSYGTTNTGELFF.

V usage is TRBV3-1 (or the pseudogene TRBV3-2) and J usage is TRBJ2-5, with D hard to call. The germline CDR1 and CDR2 sequences are LGHDT and YNNKEL (reference sequence). V was shortened by 6 bases and J by 5 bases, with 7 bases between the two germline ends. The CDR3 spans 11 residues. In nucleotides, the CDR3 is TGTGCCAGCAGTCAATCGGAGACCCAGTACTTC. Its protein is CASSQSETQYF.

This chain joins TRBV2 and TRBJ2-7; TRBD2 aligns across 8 bases. Germline CDR1 SNHLY, CDR2 FYNNEI. The J segment lost 3 bases and the V segment lost 2 bases, leaving 3 bases of the junction unmatched. CDR3 length equals 14 residues. CDR3 nucleotides: TGTGCCAGCAGTGAAACGGGGGGGGGCTACGAGCAGTACTTC. This translates into CASSETGGGYEQYF. Full variable domain (outside the CDR3, taken from reference TRBV2 and TRBJ2-7): EPEVTQTPSHQVTQMGQEVILRCVPISNHLYFYWYRQILGQKVEFLVSFYNNEISEKSEIFDDQFSVERPDGSNFTLKIRSTKLEDSAMYFCASSETGGGYEQYFGPGTRLTVT.

This clone was picked up one time. J is TRBJ1-5 and V is TRBV5-6, with D perhaps TRBD1 (5 bases). CDR3 length: 16 residues. Germline lookup yields CDR1 SGHDT and CDR2 YYEEEE. V was trimmed by 0 bases and J by 0 bases, leaving 10 bases between them. The CDR3 loop is CASSLGGPYSNQPQHF. CDR3 bases: TGTGCCAGCAGCTTGGGGGGCCCGTATAGCAATCAGCCCCAGCATTTT.

CDR3 coding DNA: TGTGCCAGCAGTTTCCCGACTAGCGGTGGAAGAGGCTCAAACACCGGGGAGCTGTTTTTT. It codes for CASSFPTSGGRGSNTGELFF. The chain carries TRBV6-2 or TRBV6-3 and TRBJ2-2; TRBD2 matches at 9 bases. The CDR3 contains 20 residues. V dropped 4 bases and J dropped 2; count of bases not matched to a gene: 17. CDR1 and CDR2 (germline): MNHEY, SVGEGT.

In its sample, this clone was seen a few times. This chain uses TRBV11-2 with TRBJ1-1; the D gene is possibly TRBD1 (5 bases). V was shortened by 6 bases and J by 4 bases, with 15 bases between the two germline ends. This CDR3 contains 14 residues. The V gene's germline CDR1 is SGHAT and CDR2 FQNNGV. The CDR3 coding sequence is TGTGCCAGCAGATCCCCAGGCAGGGTCACTGAAGCTTTCTTT. Protein: CASRSPGRVTEAFF.

This chain joins TRBV27 and TRBJ1-1; TRBD1 might be the D (5 bases). V was shortened by 4 bases and J by 5 bases, with 8 bases between the two germline ends. Germline V gives CDR1 MNHEY, CDR2 SMNVEV (reference sequence). The CDR3 runs to 12 residues. The CDR3 DNA is TGTGCCAGCAGTTCGCGGGGGACTGAAGCTTTCTTT. It translates to CASSSRGTEAFF.

Only one count was recorded for this clone. J is TRBJ1-1 and V is TRBV5-1; TRBD1 might be the D (5 bases). The CDR3 totals 14 residues. V lost 2 bases and J lost 0, with 8 bases in between. Germline assignment: CDR1 SGHRS and CDR2 YFSETQ. The CDR3 loop is CASSFGGLNTEAFF. The DNA for the CDR3 is TGCGCCAGCAGCTTCGGGGGACTGAACACTGAAGCTTTCTTT.

The rearrangement joins TRBV5-1 to TRBJ2-1; TRBD2 might be the D (5 bases). The CDR3 loop spans 13 amino acids. Trimming left V 3 bases short and J 5 bases short, with 9 bases between. CDR1 and CDR2 (germline): SGHRS, YFSETQ. CDR3 DNA sequence: TGCGCCAGCAGCTGGGGAGCGGACAATGAGCAGTTCTTC. Translated: CASSWGADNEQFF. The complete variable domain, with remaining parts taken from reference TRBV5-1 and TRBJ2-1, reads KAGVTQTPRYLIKTRGQQVTLSCSPISGHRSVSWYQQTPGQGLQFLFEYFSETQRNKGNFPGRFSGRQFSNSRSEMNVSTLELGDSALYLCASSWGADNEQFFGPGTRLTVL.